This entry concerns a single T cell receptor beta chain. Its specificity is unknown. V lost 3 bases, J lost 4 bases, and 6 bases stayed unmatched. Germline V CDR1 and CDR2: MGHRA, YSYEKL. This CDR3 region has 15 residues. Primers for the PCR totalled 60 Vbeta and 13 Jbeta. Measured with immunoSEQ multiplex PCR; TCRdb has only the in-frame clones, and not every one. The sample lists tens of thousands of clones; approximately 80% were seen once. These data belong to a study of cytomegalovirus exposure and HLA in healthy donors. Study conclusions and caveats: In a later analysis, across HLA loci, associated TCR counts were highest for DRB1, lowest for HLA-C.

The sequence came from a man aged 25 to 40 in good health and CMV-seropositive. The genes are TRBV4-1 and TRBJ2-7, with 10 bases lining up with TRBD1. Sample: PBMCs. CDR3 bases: TGCGCCAGCAGCCAGGACAGGGGGGGAGGATACGAGCAGTACTTC. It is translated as CASSQDRGGGYEQYF.